The 5 T cell receptor beta chains below all came from one sample that was sequenced in a study of early T cells in non-severe SARS-CoV-2 infection. One entry per CDR3 protein results from TCRdb running MiXCR on the 5' RACE reads. The repertoire holds some 91,000 distinct CDR3 sequences, with roughly 11% as singletons. The input for sequencing was whole blood, taken at baseline. The receptors come from an adult who was a healthcare worker with PCR-confirmed SARS-CoV-2 infection or an uninfected control (not recorded which).

CDR3 residues: CASIAGGPGYEQFF. The CDR3 nucleotides are TGTGCCAGCATCGCGGGGGGGCCGGGCTATGAGCAGTTCTTC. The chain couples TRBV2 to TRBJ2-1; 9 bases are a match to TRBD2. The CDR3 length is 14 residues. With 7 bases clipped from V and 8 bases from J, the junction kept 9 bases outside the gene matches. From germline, CDR1 is SNHLY and CDR2 FYNNEI.

This clonotype has more than one count but fewer than ten. The gene calls are TRBV4-2 and TRBJ2-7, with 12 positions matching TRBD2. The trim removed 3 bases at V and 7 bases at J, leaving 7 bases unmatched. Germline V gene lookup returns CDR1 LGHNA and CDR2 YNFKEQ. The CDR3 extends over 15 amino acids. The CDR3 loop is CASSQGTSGPLEQYF. The DNA for the CDR3 is TGTGCCAGCAGCCAGGGGACTAGCGGGCCTCTGGAGCAGTACTTC.

A few counts support this clonotype. The CDR3: CASSPGLAGFHSYNEQFF. DNA of the CDR3: TGTGCCAGCAGCCCCGGACTAGCGGGATTTCACTCCTACAATGAGCAGTTCTTC. The chain links TRBV12-3 or TRBV12-4 to TRBJ2-1; 12 bases are shared with TRBD2. J gave up 0 bases and V 6 bases, and 9 bases lay outside the gene matches. CDR3 size: 18 residues.

The chain joins TRBV11-3 to TRBJ2-1; the match to TRBD2 covers 12 bases. Germline V CDR1 and CDR2: SGHNT, YENEEA. V lost 4 bases to trimming and J lost 5 bases; unmatched junction nucleotides: 9. The CDR3 is 17 amino acids. CDR3 region: CASSSHVGLAGNNEQFF. CDR3 in DNA: TGTGCCAGCAGCTCCCATGTAGGACTAGCGGGAAACAATGAGCAGTTCTTC.

The chain is built from TRBV29-1 and TRBJ2-2, with a possible D match to TRBD1 (5 bases). This CDR3 has 13 residues. Germline V gives CDR1 SQVTM, CDR2 ANQGSEA. Deletions cut 0 bases from V and 9 bases from J, with 11 bases between. Here the CDR3 DNA reads TGCAGCGTTGAAGAACAGGCAGGCAGGGAGCTGTTTTTT. Protein product: CSVEEQAGRELFF.